This T cell receptor beta chain was identified in a study of cytomegalovirus exposure and HLA in healthy donors. This PCR relied on a set of 60 Vbeta primers and 13 Jbeta primers. Profiled with immunoSEQ multiplex PCR; TCRdb holds only in-frame clones, not every one. This sample yields some 45,000 clones, of which 72% are seen a single time; 6.3% belongs to the top ten. CDR1 and CDR2 from the germline V gene are SEHNR and FQNEAQ (reference sequence). This CDR3 comprises 17 residues. Unmatched junction bases numbered 12, after V lost 5 bases and J lost 5 bases. The chain is built from TRBV7-9 and TRBJ2-5; 12 nucleotides align to TRBD2. Sequencing was carried out using PBMCs. This receptor was obtained from a man aged 25-45 years in good health and CMV-seronegative. The CDR3 here is CASSPTSGSRGGETQYF. CDR3 nucleotides: TGTGCCAGCAGCCCGACTAGCGGGAGCAGGGGTGGCGAGACCCAGTACTTC.